One T cell receptor beta chain is described in this entry. Original processing methods: Nucleated cell counts were estimated from reference gene primer amplification. Produced via immunoSEQ multiplex PCR; TCRdb's table is partial and in-frame only. The V and J calls and clone size are taken from that table; D and trimming were inferred from the DNA. The sample yields tens of thousands of clones, approximately 79% seen once. From germline, CDR1 is SEHNR and CDR2 FQNEAQ (reference sequence). The CDR3 totals 12 residues. Between the trimmed V and J ends, which lost 3 bases and 7 bases, there was a span of 7 bases. The sample comes from a study of blood T cell repertoires in COVID-19. Turning to the study itself: COVID-19 samples, acute and convalescent, were from the United States, Italy and Spain.

This receptor was taken from a man between 65 and 79 years old with acute or convalescent COVID-19. This chain connects TRBV7-9 to TRBJ2-1, with D maybe TRBD1 (6 bases). What was sequenced was peripheral blood. CDR3 sequence: CASSFGQNEQFF. DNA for the CDR3: TGTGCCAGCAGCTTCGGACAGAATGAGCAGTTCTTC. Filled out from reference TRBV7-9 and TRBJ2-1, the complete variable domain reads DTGVSQNPRHKITKRGQNVTFRCDPISEHNRLYWYRQTLGQGPEFLTYFQNEAQLEKSRLLSDRFSAERPKGSFSTLEIQRTEQGDSAMYLCASSFGQNEQFFGPGTRLTVL.